This T cell receptor beta chain comes out of a study of blood T cells in healthy people across ages. Whole-study findings and limits: In long-lived donors, naive CD4+ cell counts and diversity exceeded those of aged donors.

With a J-beta primer mix and a sample-barcoded 5' primer, a second PCR ran about 6 to 11 cycles. MiXCR, applied by TCRdb to the 5' RACE reads, yields one record per CDR3 protein. The sample shows approximately 800,000 distinct CDR3 sequences, roughly 60% of them seen only once. This clonotype has a handful of counts. Its antigen remains unidentified. This CDR3 is built from 14 residues. With 4 bases clipped from V and 10 bases from J, the junction kept 8 bases outside the gene matches. Germline assignment: CDR1 MNHEY and CDR2 SVGAGI. The V and J genes are TRBV6-5 and TRBJ2-1, with 9 bases that match TRBD2. The material sequenced was blood. The receptor's source is a man younger than 40 in good health. The CDR3 is CASSSRGGAGEQFF. CDR3 sequence (DNA): TGTGCCAGCAGTTCCCGCGGGGGGGCTGGCGAGCAGTTCTTC.